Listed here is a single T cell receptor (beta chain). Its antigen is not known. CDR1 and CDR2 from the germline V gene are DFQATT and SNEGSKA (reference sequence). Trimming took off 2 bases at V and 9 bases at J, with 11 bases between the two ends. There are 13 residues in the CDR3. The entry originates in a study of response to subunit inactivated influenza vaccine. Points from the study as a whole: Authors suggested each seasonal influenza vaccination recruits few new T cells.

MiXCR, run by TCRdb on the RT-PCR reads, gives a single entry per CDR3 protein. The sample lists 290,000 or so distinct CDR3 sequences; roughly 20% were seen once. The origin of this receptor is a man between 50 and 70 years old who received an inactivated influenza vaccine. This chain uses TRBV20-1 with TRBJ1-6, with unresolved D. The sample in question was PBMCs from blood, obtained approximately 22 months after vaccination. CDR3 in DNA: TGCAGTGCTAGAAGGATTTTATCTTCACCCCTCCACTTT. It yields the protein CSARRILSSPLHF.